Listed below are T cell receptor beta chains from one sample, sequenced in a study of blood T cell repertoires in COVID-19. TCRdb's table, derived via immunoSEQ multiplex PCR, lists solely in-frame clones and lacks some. The table shows about 260,000 clones, with about nine tenths occurring only once. Sequenced input: peripheral blood. Receptor source: a man aged 40-49 years with active or convalescent COVID-19. Each CDR3 is given with its conserved first and last residue. A D gene is named only where the DNA matches it firmly.

V: TRBV2
J: TRBJ2-7
D: TRBD2
CDR3: CASSGGGSYEQYF
DNA: TGTGCCAGCAGTGGGGGGGGATCCTACGAGCAGTACTTC

V: TRBV6-5
J: TRBJ2-5
D: TRBD1
CDR3: CASSYLTGEQETQYF
DNA: TGTGCCAGCAGTTACTTAACAGGGGAACAAGAGACCCAGTACTTC

V: TRBV28
J: TRBJ2-1
D: TRBD1
CDR3: CASSPIDRAHEQFF
DNA: TGTGCCAGCAGTCCAATAGACAGGGCCCATGAGCAGTTCTTC

V: TRBV3-1/TRBV3-2
J: TRBJ2-3
D: -
CDR3: CASSQDGASRTDTQYF
DNA: TGTGCCAGCAGCCAAGATGGGGCCAGCCGCACAGATACGCAGTATTTT

V: TRBV3-1/TRBV3-2
J: TRBJ1-1
D: TRBD1
CDR3: CASSQDNRGNTEAFF
DNA: TGTGCCAGCAGCCAAGATAACAGGGGGAACACTGAAGCTTTCTTT

V: TRBV5-1
J: TRBJ2-3
D: -
CDR3: CASSFYTDTQYF
DNA: TGCGCCAGCAGCTTTTACACAGATACGCAGTATTTT

V: TRBV3-1/TRBV3-2
J: TRBJ1-5
D: -
CDR3: CASSPSGDSNQPQHF
DNA: TGTGCCAGCAGCCCCTCCGGGGATAGCAATCAGCCCCAGCATTTT

V: TRBV20-1
J: TRBJ2-7
D: -
CDR3: CSASGRAAYEQYF
DNA: TGCAGTGCTAGTGGCAGGGCAGCCTACGAGCAGTACTTC

V: TRBV6-5
J: TRBJ1-3
D: -
CDR3: CASSYDGGSSGNTIYF
DNA: TGTGCCAGCAGTTACGATGGTGGCAGCTCTGGAAACACCATATATTTT

V: TRBV4-1
J: TRBJ2-2
D: TRBD2
CDR3: CASSQAGGHTGELFF
DNA: TGCGCCAGCAGCCAAGCGGGGGGGCACACCGGGGAGCTGTTTTTT

V: TRBV9
J: TRBJ2-5
D: -
CDR3: CASSVDAGEGGETQYF
DNA: TGTGCCAGCAGCGTAGATGCGGGTGAAGGGGGAGAGACCCAGTACTTC

V: TRBV9
J: TRBJ1-1
D: -
CDR3: CASSVGEGVIMNTEAFF
DNA: TGTGCCAGCAGCGTAGGAGAGGGGGTAATCATGAACACTGAAGCTTTCTTT

V: TRBV21-1
J: TRBJ2-3
D: -
CDR3: CASSKQARITDTQYF
DNA: TGTGCCAGCAGCAAACAGGCCAGAATCACAGATACGCAGTATTTT

V: TRBV5-1
J: TRBJ1-6
D: -
CDR3: CASSLDRDNSPLHF
DNA: TGCGCCAGCAGCTTGGACCGAGATAATTCACCCCTCCACTTT

V: TRBV7-2
J: TRBJ1-5
D: -
CDR3: CASSSQGKSNQPQHF
DNA: TGTGCCAGCAGCTCTCAGGGTAAGAGCAATCAGCCCCAGCATTTT

V: TRBV7-9
J: TRBJ2-1
D: TRBD1
CDR3: CASSVGTGGPDNEQFF
DNA: TGTGCCAGCAGCGTAGGAACAGGGGGCCCTGACAATGAGCAGTTCTTC

V: TRBV7-2
J: TRBJ2-5
D: TRBD2
CDR3: CASSLEKAGGWETQYF
DNA: TGTGCCAGCAGCTTAGAGAAGGCGGGAGGGTGGGAGACCCAGTACTTC